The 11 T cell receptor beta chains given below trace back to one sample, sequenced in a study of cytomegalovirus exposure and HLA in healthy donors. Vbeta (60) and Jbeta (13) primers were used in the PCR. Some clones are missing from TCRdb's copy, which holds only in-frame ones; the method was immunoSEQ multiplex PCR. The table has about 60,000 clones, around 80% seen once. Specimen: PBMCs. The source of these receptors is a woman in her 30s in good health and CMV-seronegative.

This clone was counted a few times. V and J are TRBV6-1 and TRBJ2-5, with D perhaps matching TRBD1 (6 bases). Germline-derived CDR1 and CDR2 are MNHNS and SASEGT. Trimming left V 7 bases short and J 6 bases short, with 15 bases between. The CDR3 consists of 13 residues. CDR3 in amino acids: CASTLRGLQTQYF. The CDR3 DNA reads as TGTGCCAGCACCCTCAGGGGCTTGCAGACCCAGTACTTC.

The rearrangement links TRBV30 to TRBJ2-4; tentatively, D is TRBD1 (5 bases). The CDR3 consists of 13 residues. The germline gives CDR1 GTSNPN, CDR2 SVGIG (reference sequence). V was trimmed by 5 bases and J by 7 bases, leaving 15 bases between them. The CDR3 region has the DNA TGTGCCTGGTCTGGGGCCTCGTCTAACATTCAGTACTTC. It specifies CAWSGASSNIQYF.

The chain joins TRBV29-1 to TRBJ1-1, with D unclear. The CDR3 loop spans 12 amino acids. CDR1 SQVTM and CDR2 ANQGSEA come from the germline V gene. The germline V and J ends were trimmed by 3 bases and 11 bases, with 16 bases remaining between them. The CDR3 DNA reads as TGCAGCGTTGAGTTTCTGGTTGGAGGGGCTTTCTTT. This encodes CSVEFLVGGAFF.

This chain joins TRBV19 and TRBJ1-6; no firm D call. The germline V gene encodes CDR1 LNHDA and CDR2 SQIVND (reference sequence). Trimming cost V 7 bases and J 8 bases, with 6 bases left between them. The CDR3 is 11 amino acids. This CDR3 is CASIPYSPLHF. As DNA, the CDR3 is TGTGCCAGTATCCCCTATTCACCCCTCCACTTT.

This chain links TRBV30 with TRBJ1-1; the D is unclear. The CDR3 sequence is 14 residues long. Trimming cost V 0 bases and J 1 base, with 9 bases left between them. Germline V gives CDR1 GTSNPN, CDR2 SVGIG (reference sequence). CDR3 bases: TGTGCCTGGAGTGTCCGGTCGTCGAACACTGAAGCTTTCTTT. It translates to CAWSVRSSNTEAFF.

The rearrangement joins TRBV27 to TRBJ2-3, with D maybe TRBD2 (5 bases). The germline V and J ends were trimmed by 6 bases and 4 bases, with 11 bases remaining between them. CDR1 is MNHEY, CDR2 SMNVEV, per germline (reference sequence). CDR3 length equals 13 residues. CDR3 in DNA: TGTGCCAGCAGGGCACTAGGCGCAGATACGCAGTATTTT. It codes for CASRALGADTQYF.

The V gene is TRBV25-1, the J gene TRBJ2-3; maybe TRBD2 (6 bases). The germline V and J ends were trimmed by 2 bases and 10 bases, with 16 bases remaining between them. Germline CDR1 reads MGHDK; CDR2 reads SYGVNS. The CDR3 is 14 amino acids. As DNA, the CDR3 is TGTGCCAGCAGTGAACCCGGGAGCACCAGGGCGCAGTATTTT. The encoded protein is CASSEPGSTRAQYF.

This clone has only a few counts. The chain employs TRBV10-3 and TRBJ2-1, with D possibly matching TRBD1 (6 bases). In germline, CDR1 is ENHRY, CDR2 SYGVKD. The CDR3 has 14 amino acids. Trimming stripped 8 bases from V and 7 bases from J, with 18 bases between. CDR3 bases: TGTGCCATCGAGGCGGGCCTAAGGGGGAATGAGCAGTTCTTC. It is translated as CAIEAGLRGNEQFF.

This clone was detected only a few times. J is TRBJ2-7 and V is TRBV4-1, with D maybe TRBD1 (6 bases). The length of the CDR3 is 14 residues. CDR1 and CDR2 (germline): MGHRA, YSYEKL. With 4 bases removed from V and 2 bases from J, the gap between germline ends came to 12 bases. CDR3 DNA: TGCGCCAGCAGCCCTGGACAGATAGCCTACGAGCAGTACTTC. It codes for CASSPGQIAYEQYF.

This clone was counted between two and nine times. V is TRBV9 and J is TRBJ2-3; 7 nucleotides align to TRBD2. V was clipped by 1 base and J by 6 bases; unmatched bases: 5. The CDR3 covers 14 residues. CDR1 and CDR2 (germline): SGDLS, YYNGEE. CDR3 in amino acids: CASSVRGDRDTQYF. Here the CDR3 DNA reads TGTGCCAGCAGCGTACGGGGGGATCGGGATACGCAGTATTTT.

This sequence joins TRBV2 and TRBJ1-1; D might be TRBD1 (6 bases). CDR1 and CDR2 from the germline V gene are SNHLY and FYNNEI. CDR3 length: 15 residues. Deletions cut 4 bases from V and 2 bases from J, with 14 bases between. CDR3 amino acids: CASSVLPQGNTEAFF. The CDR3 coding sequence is TGTGCCAGCAGTGTTCTCCCACAGGGAAACACTGAAGCTTTCTTT.